Given below is one T cell receptor beta chain in context. No cognate antigen has been identified for it. Within one base of it there is no much larger clone, and no base qualities were kept. This entry belongs to a study of T-cell reconstitution after alpha-beta-depleted transplantation in children (dated by TCRdb to between 2015 and 2016). Broadly, across the study: Using TCR repertoire profiling, the study followed T-cell immune reconstitution in a quantitative way in children after TCRalphabeta/CD19-depleted allogeneic hematopoietic cell transplantation.

Libraries were built with PCR. The data were produced on an Illumina HiSeq 2500. Molecular barcoding was employed in the preparation of TCR libraries, with unique molecular identifiers being used to normalize TCRbeta repertoire quantification. Using fastp trimming at Q25 and MiXCR clonotype assembly, TCRdb reanalyzed the public sequencing data and kept in-frame beta chains. Entries that share a CDR3 protein sequence are merged under the most common genes and DNA. Present in this sample are around 250,000 distinct CDR3 sequences, less than 9% of which were seen just once. Jointly, the top ten make up under 8% of the sample. Points the paper makes about the study in general: The frequencies of hyperexpanded clones fell over the following months, and after one year, T-cell counts and TCRbeta diversity were mostly attributed to newly produced T cells. In some patients, high TCRbeta diversity at day 60 was attributed to recipient T cells and intrathymic progenitors that had survived conditioning. Apparently early alphabetaT-cell count recovery about two months after transplant reportedly relied on only several hundred rapidly expanded clones derived from non-depleted graft cells.

Reading the label with the study, this specimen's treatment or condition is: allogeneic hematopoietic cell transplantation with graft depleted of TCRalphabeta T cells and CD19 B cells. TCRalphabeta/CD19-depleted allogeneic hematopoietic cell grafts were given to the transplant recipients, all of whom were children. Inclusive of the bounding cysteine and phenylalanine, the CDR3 is 16 residues long. Only the CDR3 portion is preserved as DNA: 48 bases, with reading frame beginning at the first base. As encoded in the germline V gene (reference sequence), CDR1 is DFQATT while CDR2 is SNEGSKA. The clonotype originates from a male patient between 10 and 17 years old who had a stem cell transplant for acute lymphoblastic leukemia, so the T cells may come from the graft donor. This chain joins TRBV20-1 to TRBJ2-7; 9 central nucleotides agree with TRBD2. The sequences come from PBMCs, mostly from graft donor cells, collected 180 days after TCRalphabeta/CD19-depleted stem cell transplant. CDR3 reads: CCARDGSGSASYEQYF. In nucleotide form, the sequence is TGCTGCGCTAGAGATGGTAGCGGGAGTGCCTCCTACGAGCAGTACTTC.